A selection of T cell receptor beta chains follows, all from one sample in a study of shared clonotypes between healthy human individuals. Some clones are missing from TCRdb's copy, which holds only in-frame ones; the method was immunoSEQ multiplex PCR. The data contain 2 million to 3 million clones, under 95% of them singletons. The sequenced sample was naive CD4+ T cells from PBMCs. The source of these receptors is a man younger than 35 in good health. Some clones in this sample may be carry-over from other donors' samples. Both conserved end residues are part of each CDR3. Each record gives: D gene, V gene, J gene, clone size, CDR3 protein, CDR3 DNA. D genes are given only for firm matches. Where a row states a size, it is once, few, many or the class of an expanded clone; other rows omit it.

d_gene: TRBD1
v_gene: TRBV2
j_gene: TRBJ1-2
abundance: NA
CDR3aa: CASLGTGVGYTF
CDR3nt: TGTGCCAGCCTGGGGACAGGGGTTGGCTACACCTTC

d_gene: TRBD1
v_gene: TRBV19
j_gene: TRBJ1-1
abundance: NA
CDR3aa: CASSQGEGAEAFF
CDR3nt: TGTGCCAGTAGTCAGGGGGAGGGCGCTGAAGCTTTCTTT

d_gene: TRBD2
v_gene: TRBV5-1
j_gene: TRBJ2-7
abundance: NA
CDR3aa: CASSLGGLASAEFSEQYF
CDR3nt: TGCGCCAGCAGCTTGGGTGGACTAGCCTCCGCGGAATTCTCCGAGCAGTACTTC

d_gene: NA
v_gene: TRBV5-1
j_gene: TRBJ2-1
abundance: NA
CDR3aa: CASSQGLSNEQFF
CDR3nt: TGCGCCAGCAGCCAAGGACTTAGCAATGAGCAGTTCTTC

d_gene: NA
v_gene: TRBV19
j_gene: TRBJ2-7
abundance: NA
CDR3aa: CASRPTSGLPYEQYF
CDR3nt: TGTGCCAGTAGACCTACAAGCGGGCTCCCCTACGAGCAGTACTTC

d_gene: TRBD2
v_gene: TRBV5-6
j_gene: TRBJ2-5
abundance: NA
CDR3aa: CASSLLAVGGETQYF
CDR3nt: TGTGCCAGCAGCTTGCTAGCGGTTGGGGGAGAGACCCAGTACTTC

d_gene: TRBD2
v_gene: TRBV19
j_gene: TRBJ2-7
abundance: NA
CDR3aa: CASSLPGLAKQYF
CDR3nt: TGTGCCAGTAGCCTACCGGGACTAGCAAAGCAGTACTTC

d_gene: NA
v_gene: TRBV5-1
j_gene: TRBJ1-1
abundance: NA
CDR3aa: CASHERVGGNTEAFF
CDR3nt: TGCGCCAGCCATGAGCGCGTCGGAGGGAACACTGAAGCTTTCTTT

d_gene: TRBD1
v_gene: TRBV4-3
j_gene: TRBJ2-7
abundance: NA
CDR3aa: CASSQDQTGISYEQYF
CDR3nt: TGCGCCAGCAGCCAAGATCAGACAGGGATCTCCTACGAGCAGTACTTC

d_gene: NA
v_gene: TRBV27
j_gene: TRBJ2-1
abundance: NA
CDR3aa: CASSFRRQYNEQFF
CDR3nt: TGTGCCAGCAGTTTCCGACGACAGTACAATGAGCAGTTCTTC

d_gene: NA
v_gene: TRBV11-2
j_gene: TRBJ2-1
abundance: NA
CDR3aa: CASSQGGLVNEQFF
CDR3nt: TGTGCCAGCTCACAGGGCGGGCTCGTCAATGAGCAGTTCTTC

d_gene: NA
v_gene: TRBV15
j_gene: TRBJ2-7
abundance: once
CDR3aa: CATSRGVGFGDEQYF
CDR3nt: TGTGCCACCAGCAGAGGGGTGGGGTTCGGCGACGAGCAGTACTTC

d_gene: NA
v_gene: TRBV30
j_gene: TRBJ1-5
abundance: NA
CDR3aa: CAWSALVSNQPQHF
CDR3nt: TGTGCCTGGAGTGCGCTGGTCAGCAATCAGCCCCAGCATTTT

d_gene: TRBD1
v_gene: TRBV7-3
j_gene: TRBJ2-5
abundance: NA
CDR3aa: CASSLTLDRGSETQYF
CDR3nt: TGTGCCAGCAGCTTAACCCTAGACAGGGGCTCTGAGACCCAGTACTTC

d_gene: TRBD2
v_gene: TRBV5-1
j_gene: TRBJ2-1
abundance: NA
CDR3aa: CASSLEVGLAAYNEQFF
CDR3nt: TGCGCCAGCAGCTTGGAGGTAGGCCTAGCGGCCTACAATGAGCAGTTCTTC

d_gene: NA
v_gene: TRBV9
j_gene: TRBJ1-1
abundance: NA
CDR3aa: CASSATGATEAFF
CDR3nt: TGTGCCAGCAGCGCAACGGGGGCCACTGAAGCTTTCTTT

d_gene: NA
v_gene: TRBV7-8
j_gene: TRBJ2-6
abundance: NA
CDR3aa: CASHSAADLRGANVLTF
CDR3nt: TGTGCCAGCCATAGCGCGGCAGACCTACGTGGGGCCAACGTCCTGACTTTC

d_gene: NA
v_gene: TRBV30
j_gene: TRBJ2-1
abundance: once
CDR3aa: CAWSLVNEQFF
CDR3nt: TGTGCCTGGAGCTTAGTCAATGAGCAGTTCTTC

d_gene: TRBD1
v_gene: TRBV4-1
j_gene: TRBJ2-7
abundance: NA
CDR3aa: CASSHHNVGQGTYEQYF
CDR3nt: TGCGCCAGCAGCCATCATAACGTAGGACAGGGGACCTACGAGCAGTACTTC

d_gene: NA
v_gene: TRBV5-1
j_gene: TRBJ1-2
abundance: once
CDR3aa: CASSLGHPVNYGYTF
CDR3nt: TGCGCCAGCAGCTTAGGACACCCCGTTAACTATGGCTACACCTTC

d_gene: NA
v_gene: TRBV6-1
j_gene: TRBJ1-5
abundance: once
CDR3aa: CASSIRGSQPQHF
CDR3nt: TGTGCCAGCAGTATTCGGGGGAGTCAGCCCCAGCATTTT

d_gene: TRBD1
v_gene: TRBV10-2
j_gene: TRBJ1-2
abundance: NA
CDR3aa: CASSESDRVSVGYTF
CDR3nt: TGCGCCAGCAGTGAGTCAGACAGGGTATCGGTTGGCTACACCTTC

d_gene: NA
v_gene: TRBV28
j_gene: TRBJ1-1
abundance: NA
CDR3aa: CASSPYRSTEAFF
CDR3nt: TGTGCCAGCAGTCCCTACCGAAGCACTGAAGCTTTCTTT

d_gene: NA
v_gene: TRBV5-1
j_gene: TRBJ2-1
abundance: NA
CDR3aa: CASSLRVSYNEQFF
CDR3nt: TGCGCCAGCAGCTTGAGGGTTAGTTACAATGAGCAGTTCTTC

d_gene: TRBD2
v_gene: TRBV10-3
j_gene: TRBJ2-1
abundance: once
CDR3aa: CAISTGLAVYNEQFF
CDR3nt: TGTGCCATCAGTACGGGACTAGCGGTTTACAATGAGCAGTTCTTC

d_gene: TRBD1
v_gene: TRBV18
j_gene: TRBJ2-2
abundance: NA
CDR3aa: CASSPVGQEAGELFF
CDR3nt: TGTGCCAGCTCACCGGTGGGACAGGAGGCCGGGGAGCTGTTTTTT

d_gene: NA
v_gene: TRBV5-1
j_gene: TRBJ2-5
abundance: NA
CDR3aa: CASSPQGGVETQYF
CDR3nt: TGCGCCAGCAGCCCTCAGGGTGGTGTTGAGACCCAGTACTTC

d_gene: NA
v_gene: TRBV5-5
j_gene: TRBJ1-3
abundance: NA
CDR3aa: CASSPGTRGVNTIYF
CDR3nt: TGTGCCAGCAGCCCTGGGACCAGAGGGGTAAACACCATATATTTT

d_gene: NA
v_gene: TRBV4-2
j_gene: TRBJ1-5
abundance: NA
CDR3aa: CASSQEGGSGLSNQPQHF
CDR3nt: TGTGCCAGCAGCCAAGAGGGGGGTTCCGGTTTGAGCAATCAGCCCCAGCATTTT

d_gene: TRBD1
v_gene: TRBV28
j_gene: TRBJ1-5
abundance: NA
CDR3aa: CASLSTGGGNSNQPQHF
CDR3nt: TGTGCCAGCCTCTCTACAGGGGGAGGGAATAGCAATCAGCCCCAGCATTTT

d_gene: NA
v_gene: TRBV2
j_gene: TRBJ2-2
abundance: NA
CDR3aa: CASRGSGTGELFF
CDR3nt: TGTGCCAGCAGGGGGAGCGGCACCGGGGAGCTGTTTTTT

d_gene: NA
v_gene: TRBV30
j_gene: TRBJ1-1
abundance: few
CDR3aa: CACRPRGTEAFF
CDR3nt: TGTGCCTGTCGGCCTAGAGGCACTGAAGCTTTCTTT

d_gene: NA
v_gene: TRBV5-1
j_gene: TRBJ2-7
abundance: NA
CDR3aa: CASSLEPAQGPEQYF
CDR3nt: TGCGCCAGCAGCTTGGAACCGGCCCAAGGGCCCGAGCAGTACTTC

d_gene: NA
v_gene: TRBV18
j_gene: TRBJ2-5
abundance: NA
CDR3aa: CASSQELETQYF
CDR3nt: TGTGCCAGCTCACAGGAGTTAGAGACCCAGTACTTC

d_gene: NA
v_gene: TRBV5-4
j_gene: TRBJ1-2
abundance: NA
CDR3aa: CASSLYAYGYTF
CDR3nt: TGTGCCAGCAGCTTGTACGCCTATGGCTACACCTTC

d_gene: NA
v_gene: TRBV18
j_gene: TRBJ1-1
abundance: NA
CDR3aa: CASFRDTVRGESAFF
CDR3nt: TGTGCCAGCTTCAGGGACACCGTCAGGGGAGAGTCAGCTTTCTTT

d_gene: NA
v_gene: TRBV28
j_gene: TRBJ2-6
abundance: NA
CDR3aa: CASLDGGVAANVLTF
CDR3nt: TGTGCCAGCCTAGATGGCGGTGTAGCGGCCAACGTCCTGACTTTC

d_gene: TRBD2
v_gene: TRBV11-2
j_gene: TRBJ2-1
abundance: NA
CDR3aa: CASSGGVSYNEQFF
CDR3nt: TGTGCCAGCAGCGGGGGGGTCTCCTACAATGAGCAGTTCTTC

d_gene: TRBD1
v_gene: TRBV19
j_gene: TRBJ2-7
abundance: NA
CDR3aa: CASSPLGQGLLEQYF
CDR3nt: TGTGCCAGTAGTCCCCTAGGACAGGGCTTGCTCGAGCAGTACTTC

d_gene: NA
v_gene: TRBV5-1
j_gene: TRBJ1-4
abundance: NA
CDR3aa: CASSLGAVAEKLFF
CDR3nt: TGCGCCAGCAGCTTGGGGGCAGTGGCAGAAAAACTGTTTTTT

d_gene: TRBD2
v_gene: TRBV19
j_gene: TRBJ2-6
abundance: NA
CDR3aa: CASSPGGIGANVLTF
CDR3nt: TGTGCCAGTAGTCCGGGGGGGATTGGGGCCAACGTCCTGACTTTC

d_gene: NA
v_gene: TRBV2
j_gene: TRBJ2-7
abundance: NA
CDR3aa: CASSELSSSYEQYF
CDR3nt: TGTGCCAGCAGTGAACTCTCAAGCTCCTACGAGCAGTACTTC

d_gene: TRBD2
v_gene: TRBV19
j_gene: TRBJ2-1
abundance: NA
CDR3aa: CASSQSGRGNEQFF
CDR3nt: TGTGCCAGTAGTCAAAGCGGGAGGGGGAATGAGCAGTTCTTC

d_gene: TRBD1
v_gene: TRBV29-1
j_gene: TRBJ2-7
abundance: NA
CDR3aa: CSATGTGGSYEQYF
CDR3nt: TGCAGCGCCACCGGGACAGGGGGTTCCTACGAGCAGTACTTC

d_gene: TRBD2
v_gene: TRBV5-1
j_gene: TRBJ2-2
abundance: NA
CDR3aa: CASSRTSGRANTGELFF
CDR3nt: TGCGCCAGCAGCCGTACTAGCGGGAGGGCCAACACCGGGGAGCTGTTTTTT

d_gene: TRBD1
v_gene: TRBV2
j_gene: TRBJ1-5
abundance: NA
CDR3aa: CASSSGTAPLSNQPQHF
CDR3nt: TGTGCCAGCAGCTCCGGGACAGCGCCCTTGAGCAATCAGCCCCAGCATTTT

d_gene: NA
v_gene: TRBV29-1
j_gene: TRBJ1-1
abundance: few
CDR3aa: CSVHAHSEAFF
CDR3nt: TGCAGCGTGCACGCCCACTCGGAAGCTTTCTTT

d_gene: NA
v_gene: TRBV7-2
j_gene: TRBJ1-1
abundance: NA
CDR3aa: CASSLGGRRNTEAFF
CDR3nt: TGTGCCAGCAGCTTAGGGGGCAGGCGGAACACTGAAGCTTTCTTT

d_gene: TRBD1
v_gene: TRBV28
j_gene: TRBJ1-5
abundance: NA
CDR3aa: CATYPGGGTGGLQPQHF
CDR3nt: TGTGCCACCTACCCTGGAGGTGGGACAGGGGGATTACAGCCCCAGCATTTT

d_gene: NA
v_gene: TRBV15
j_gene: TRBJ1-4
abundance: NA
CDR3aa: CATSSLIYGGGTTNEKLFF
CDR3nt: TGTGCCACCAGCAGCCTCATATATGGTGGGGGAACAACTAATGAAAAACTGTTTTTT

d_gene: NA
v_gene: TRBV7-2
j_gene: TRBJ2-7
abundance: NA
CDR3aa: CASSLAREDEQYF
CDR3nt: TGTGCCAGCAGCTTAGCCAGGGAGGACGAGCAGTACTTC

d_gene: NA
v_gene: TRBV6-5
j_gene: TRBJ2-6
abundance: NA
CDR3aa: CASSYNSGANVLTF
CDR3nt: TGTGCCAGCAGTTACAATTCTGGGGCCAACGTCCTGACTTTC

d_gene: NA
v_gene: TRBV7-6
j_gene: TRBJ1-3
abundance: NA
CDR3aa: CASSFAGVGGNTIYF
CDR3nt: TGTGCCAGCAGCTTTGCAGGGGTCGGTGGAAACACCATATATTTT

d_gene: TRBD1
v_gene: TRBV5-1
j_gene: TRBJ1-1
abundance: NA
CDR3aa: CASSLRDSNTEAFF
CDR3nt: TGCGCCAGCAGCTTAAGGGACAGCAACACTGAAGCTTTCTTT

d_gene: NA
v_gene: TRBV5-1
j_gene: TRBJ2-2
abundance: NA
CDR3aa: CASSLDRGTNTGELFF
CDR3nt: TGCGCCAGCAGCTTGGATCGCGGGACGAACACCGGGGAGCTGTTTTTT